This T cell receptor beta chain derives from a study of a mutant IDH1 vaccine in newly diagnosed glioma. On the study more broadly: V12 came at week 35, V13 at week 47.

The sample holds a few counts of this clone. Antigen: not known. Sequenced by immunoSEQ multiplex PCR; TCRdb stores in-frame clones only, minus some. The table shows under 45,000 clones, with approximately 82% occurring only once. V lost 3 bases, J lost 4 bases, and 9 bases lay in between. CDR3 size: 13 residues. Germline CDR1 is MNHEY and CDR2 is SMNVEV (reference sequence). Regarding time point: week 47, end of study. Each dose delivered 300 ug of mutant IDH1 20-mer peptide subcutaneously with imiquimod. Each tumor in the donors was a new WHO grade 3 or 4 astrocytoma, IDH1-mutant and ATRX-lost. This receptor was identified in a young man with glioma. Some clones in this sample may be carry-over from other donors' samples. Sequencing was performed on PBMCs, taken from a glioma patient whose treatment included an IDH1 peptide vaccine. The chain employs TRBV27 and TRBJ1-1; unclear D gene. The CDR3: CASSFQLSTEAFF. The CDR3 nucleotides are TGTGCCAGCAGTTTCCAACTTAGCACTGAAGCTTTCTTT.